This T cell receptor beta chain was retrieved from a study of OX40 agonist ivuxolimab in advanced cancers. Study-wide background: The dose-escalation group included hepatocellular carcinoma, melanoma, renal cell carcinoma and head and neck cancer.

Germline V lookup: CDR1 KGHSH, CDR2 LQKENI. The ends were cut back, 0 bases at V and 4 bases at J, with 13 bases in the middle. The CDR3 extends over 16 amino acids. Clones were read by immunoSEQ multiplex PCR, and TCRdb kept only the in-frame ones, dropping some. In the table there are over 45,000 clones, about 83% of which are singletons. Whole-study results and caveats: CD4+ and CD8+ blood T cells expanded clonally by week 6 at 0.1 to 3.0 mg/kg.

About this clone itself: The antigen is not known.

The chain combines TRBV18 with TRBJ2-1; the D gene could be TRBD1 or TRBD2 (5 bases each). The material was CD4+ or CD8+ T cells sorted from blood, obtained in a trial of the OX40 agonist ivuxolimab. This TCR was sampled from an adult with an advanced solid tumor such as melanoma, head and neck, liver or kidney cancer. The CDR3, as DNA: TGTGCCAGCTCACCACCGGGGCTAGCCCTTTACAATGAGCAGTTCTTC. Translating it yields CASSPPGLALYNEQFF.